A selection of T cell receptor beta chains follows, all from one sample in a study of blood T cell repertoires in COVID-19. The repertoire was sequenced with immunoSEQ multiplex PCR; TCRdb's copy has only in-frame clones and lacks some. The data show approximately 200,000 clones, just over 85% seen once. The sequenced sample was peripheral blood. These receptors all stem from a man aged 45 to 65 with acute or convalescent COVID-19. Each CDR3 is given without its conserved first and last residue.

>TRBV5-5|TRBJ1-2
ASSWGTEGST
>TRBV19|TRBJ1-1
ASSMMRGTAEAF
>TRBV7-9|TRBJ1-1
ASSLVTGVNTEAF
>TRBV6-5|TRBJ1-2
ASSSRARGQGYT
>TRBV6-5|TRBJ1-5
ASSPGTVYQPQH
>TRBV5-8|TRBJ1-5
ASSLADRGRSFQPQH
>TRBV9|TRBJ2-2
ASSSSWGLARELF
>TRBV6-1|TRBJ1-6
ASSEGLGYSPLH
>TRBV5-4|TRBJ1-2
AIKGRTSDYT
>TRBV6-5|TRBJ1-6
ASSKPYNSPLH
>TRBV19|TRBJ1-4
ASTDRVTNEKLF
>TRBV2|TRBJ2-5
ASSEREGLKETQY
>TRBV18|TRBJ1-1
ASSPGTGLLEFEAF
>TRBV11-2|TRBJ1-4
ASSLGLRRKLF
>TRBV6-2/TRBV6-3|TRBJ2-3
ASSYYISRVTDTQY
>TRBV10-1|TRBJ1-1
ASSEGGITEAF
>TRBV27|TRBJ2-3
ASSLRGLAGHSTDTQY
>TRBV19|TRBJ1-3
ASRYDRSTGNTIY
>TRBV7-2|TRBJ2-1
ASSRRLAYNEQF
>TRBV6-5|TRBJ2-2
ASSRTGIHTGELF
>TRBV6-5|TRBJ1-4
ASTRGPNEKLF
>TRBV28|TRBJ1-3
ASSTGARSGNTIY
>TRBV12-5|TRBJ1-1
ASTPGRDRDTF
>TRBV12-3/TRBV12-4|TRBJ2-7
ASSLRGDEQY
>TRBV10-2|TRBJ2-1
ASIGLAGGIRPGSYNEQF
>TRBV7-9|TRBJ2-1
ASSLVEANEQF
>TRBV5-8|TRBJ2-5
ASSLRHRGETQY
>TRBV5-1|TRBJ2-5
ASSATGGGETQY
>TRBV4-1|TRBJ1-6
ASSPWDRGNNSPLH
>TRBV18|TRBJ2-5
ASSRQGDGTQY
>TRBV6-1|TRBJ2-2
ASSERGTGGRSGELF
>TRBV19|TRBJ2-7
ASSIGREGPYEQY
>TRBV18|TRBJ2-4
ASSLETGSGIQY
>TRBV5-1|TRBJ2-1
ASSLTGGPVDEQF
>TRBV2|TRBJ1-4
ASSVGQTNEKLF
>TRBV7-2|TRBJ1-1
ASKVGLRTEAF
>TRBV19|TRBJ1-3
ASSVGRGNGNTIY
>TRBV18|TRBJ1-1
ASSPPAGANTEAF
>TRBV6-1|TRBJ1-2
ASSDWTGGSYGYT
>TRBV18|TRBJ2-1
ASSPDVGGGPWNEQF
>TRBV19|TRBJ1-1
ASRAGPNTEAF
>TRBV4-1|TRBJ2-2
ASSQGVGLRGGELF
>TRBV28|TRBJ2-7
ASSGWGQGTTYEQY
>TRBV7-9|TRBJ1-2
ASSSSAPTGEFGYGYT
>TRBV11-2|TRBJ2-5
ASSWSGTDKETQY
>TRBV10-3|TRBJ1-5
ALGKRRDRGRPQH
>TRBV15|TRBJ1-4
ATSRDVTGWFGSEKLF
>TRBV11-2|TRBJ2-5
ASSPRSGGGVEETQY
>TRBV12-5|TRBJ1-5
ASGLSNPGRGNQPQH
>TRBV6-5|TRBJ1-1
ASTGPTEAF
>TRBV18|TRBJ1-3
ASSPADRGRSGNTIY
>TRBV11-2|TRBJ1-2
ASSPTGVGGYT
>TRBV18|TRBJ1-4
ASSLTPPGTNEKLF
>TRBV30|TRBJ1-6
AWETGDTNNSPLH
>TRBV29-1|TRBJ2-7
SVGRDSYEQY
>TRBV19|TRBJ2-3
ASRVQGGGLDTQY
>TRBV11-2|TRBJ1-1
ASSLPRDTEAF
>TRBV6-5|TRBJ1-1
ASGRAGETEAF
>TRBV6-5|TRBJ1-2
ASLTGSGANYGYT